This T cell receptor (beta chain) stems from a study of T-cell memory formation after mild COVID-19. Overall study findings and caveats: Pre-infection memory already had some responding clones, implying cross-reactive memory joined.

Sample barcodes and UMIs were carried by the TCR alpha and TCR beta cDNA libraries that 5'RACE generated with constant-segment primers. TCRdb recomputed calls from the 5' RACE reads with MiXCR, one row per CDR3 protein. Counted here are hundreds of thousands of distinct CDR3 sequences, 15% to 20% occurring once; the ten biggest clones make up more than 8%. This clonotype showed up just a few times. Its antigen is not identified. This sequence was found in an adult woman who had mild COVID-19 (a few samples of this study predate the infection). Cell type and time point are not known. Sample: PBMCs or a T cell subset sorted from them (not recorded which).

The CDR3 reads CASSSIGGSGLPDDTQYF. DNA of the CDR3: TGCGCCAGCAGCTCTATTGGGGGGTCGGGACTACCTGACGATACGCAGTATTTT. V gene TRBV5-1 combines with J gene TRBJ2-3, with 7 positions matching TRBD2. The CDR3 length is 18 residues. Germline V gene lookup returns CDR1 SGHRS and CDR2 YFSETQ. The J segment lost 6 bases and the V segment lost 3 bases, leaving 19 bases of the junction unmatched.